This TCR beta chain stems from a study of PD-L1 blockade in urothelial cancer. On the study more broadly: Blood analyses occurred 3 weeks (second dose) and 6 weeks post treatment start.

Noted time point: peripheral blood 6 weeks after treatment start. Metastatic or locally advanced urothelial carcinoma was present in the patients. Sampling of each patient yielded between 1 and 8 specimens, collected pretreatment and on-treatment. The assay was immunoSEQ multiplex PCR, and TCRdb's table has in-frame clones only and misses some. The sample carries more than 95,000 clones, about 84% recorded once. The origin of this receptor is a man between 50 and 59 years old with urothelial cancer. Specimen: PBMCs, collected around atezolizumab (anti-PD-L1) treatment.

This chain's CDR3 is CASSSGGALSNQPQHF. The DNA for the CDR3 is TGTGCCAGCAGCAGCGGGGGGGCGCTTAGCAATCAGCCCCAGCATTTT. The V call is TRBV5-6, the J call TRBJ1-5; possibly TRBD1 for D (6 bases). The length of the CDR3 is 16 residues. V was cut by 4 bases and J by 0 bases, with 14 bases left in between. From germline, CDR1 is SGHDT and CDR2 YYEEEE. The entire variable domain, with the rest obtained from reference TRBV5-6 and TRBJ1-5, is as follows: DAGVTQSPTHLIKTRGQQVTLRCSPKSGHDTVSWYQQALGQGPQFIFQYYEEEERQRGNFPDRFSGHQFPNYSSELNVNALLLGDSALYLCASSSGGALSNQPQHFGDGTRLSIL.